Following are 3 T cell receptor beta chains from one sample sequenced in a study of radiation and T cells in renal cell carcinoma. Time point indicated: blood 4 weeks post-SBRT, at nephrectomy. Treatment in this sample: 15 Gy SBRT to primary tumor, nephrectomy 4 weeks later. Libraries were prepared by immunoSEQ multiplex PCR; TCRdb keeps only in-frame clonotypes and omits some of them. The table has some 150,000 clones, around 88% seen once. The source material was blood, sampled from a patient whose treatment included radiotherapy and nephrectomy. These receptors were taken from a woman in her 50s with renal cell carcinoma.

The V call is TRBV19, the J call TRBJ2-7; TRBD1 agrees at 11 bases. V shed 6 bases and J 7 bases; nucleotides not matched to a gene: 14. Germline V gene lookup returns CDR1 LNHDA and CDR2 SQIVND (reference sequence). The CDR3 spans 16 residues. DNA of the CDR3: TGTGCCAGTAGCCGACACCGCCGGGACAGGGGGGGGGAGCAGTACTTC. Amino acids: CASSRHRRDRGGEQYF.

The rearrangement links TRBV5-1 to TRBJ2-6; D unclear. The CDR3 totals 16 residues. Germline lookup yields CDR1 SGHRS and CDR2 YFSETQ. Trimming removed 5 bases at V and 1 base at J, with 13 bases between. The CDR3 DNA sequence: TGCGCCAGCAGTCGAAGACACGAATCTGGGGCCAACGTCCTGACTTTC. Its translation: CASSRRHESGANVLTF.

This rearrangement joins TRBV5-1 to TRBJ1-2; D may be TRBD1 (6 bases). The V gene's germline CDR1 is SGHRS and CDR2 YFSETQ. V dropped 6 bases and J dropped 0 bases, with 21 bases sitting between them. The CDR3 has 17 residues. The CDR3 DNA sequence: TGCGCCAGCACGGCCTCGGGACACCGGGCTTCTAACTATGGCTACACCTTC. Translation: CASTASGHRASNYGYTF.